This passage covers 10 T cell receptor beta chains from one sample sequenced in a study of cytomegalovirus exposure and HLA in healthy donors. The PCR had 60 Vbeta and 13 Jbeta primers. Libraries were prepared by immunoSEQ multiplex PCR; TCRdb keeps only in-frame clonotypes and omits some of them. The sample holds approximately 160,000 clones, more than 65% seen once. Sequencing input: PBMCs. Receptors originate from a man under 40 in good health and CMV-seropositive.

This chain links TRBV30 with TRBJ2-7, with 7 positions matching TRBD1. J gave up 7 bases and V 3 bases, and 9 bases lay outside the gene matches. Germline assignment: CDR1 GTSNPN and CDR2 SVGIG (reference sequence). There are 13 residues in the CDR3. In DNA form, the CDR3 reads TGTGCCTGGAGGGCGACAGGGCAGGGGGAGCAGTACTTC. Protein sequence: CAWRATGQGEQYF. Full variable domain (remainder filled in from reference TRBV30 and TRBJ2-7): SQTIHQWPATLVQPVGSPLSLECTVEGTSNPNLYWYRQAAGRGLQLLFYSVGIGQISSEVPQNLSASRPQDRQFILSSKKLLLSDSGFYLCAWRATGQGEQYFGPGTRLTVT.

The J gene is TRBJ2-1, the V gene TRBV5-1; 10 bases fit TRBD2. The CDR3 is 15 amino acids. CDR1 is SGHRS and CDR2 is YFSETQ in the germline V gene. Trimming cost V 0 bases and J 4 bases; bases outside gene matches: 1. The CDR3, as DNA: TGCGCCAGCAGCTTGGGACTAGCGGGTTACAATGAGCAGTTCTTC. It encodes CASSLGLAGYNEQFF.

V is TRBV28 and J is TRBJ2-1, with 7 bases lining up with TRBD1. Trimming cost V 2 bases and J 6 bases; bases outside gene matches: 7. Per germline, CDR1 MDHEN and CDR2 SYDVKM. This CDR3 is built from 15 residues. The CDR3 DNA reads TGTGCCAGCAGTTTACGTACCGCAGGGGGCAATGAGCAGTTCTTC. Protein: CASSLRTAGGNEQFF.

V and J are TRBV4-3 and TRBJ2-2, with 11 bases matching TRBD2. With V trimmed by 1 base and J by 4 bases, 11 bases remained unmatched. CDR1 and CDR2 from the germline V gene are LGHNA and YSLEER. This CDR3 region has 19 residues. In DNA form, the CDR3 reads TGCGCCAGCAGCCAAGTAAATAGCGGGGGGGGCGGTAGCACCGGGGAGCTGTTTTTT. It encodes CASSQVNSGGGGSTGELFF.

The chain joins TRBV21-1 to TRBJ1-2. TRBV21-1 constitutes a pseudogene. The CDR3 has 14 amino acids. The CDR3 spells CASSLHGVSYGYTF. In nucleotides, the CDR3 is TGTGCCAGCAGCTTACACGGGGTTTCTTATGGCTACACCTTC.

V usage is TRBV25-1 and J usage is TRBJ2-1; possibly TRBD2 for D (6 bases). CDR1 is MGHDK and CDR2 is SYGVNS in the germline V gene. This CDR3 is built from 15 residues. V lost 6 bases and J lost 8, with 20 bases in between. CDR3 sequence reads: CASSPLGSGRDEQFF. Written as DNA, the CDR3 is TGTGCCAGCAGCCCTTTAGGTAGCGGACGCGATGAGCAGTTCTTC.

The gene calls are TRBV7-2 and TRBJ2-7, with 8 nucleotides matching TRBD2. The germline gives CDR1 SGHTA, CDR2 FQGNSA. The CDR3 loop spans 18 amino acids. With 0 bases clipped from V and 2 bases from J, the junction kept 12 bases outside the gene matches. CDR3 bases: TGTGCCAGCAGCTTAGCTAGACTCTCGAGCGGGGGAACCTACGAGCAGTACTTC. It is translated as CASSLARLSSGGTYEQYF.

The rearrangement links TRBV9 to TRBJ2-7, with 13 bases that match TRBD2. The germline V gene has CDR1 SGDLS and CDR2 YYNGEE. V shed 1 base and J 3 bases; nucleotides not matched to a gene: 1. The length of the CDR3 is 15 residues. The CDR3 spells CASSVTSGGGYEQYF. As DNA, the CDR3 is TGTGCCAGCAGCGTAACTAGCGGGGGGGGCTACGAGCAGTACTTC. The full variable domain, its missing parts supplied by reference TRBV9 and TRBJ2-7, is DSGVTQTPKHLITATGQRVTLRCSPRSGDLSVYWYQQSLDQGLQFLIQYYNGEERAKGNILERFSAQQFPDLHSELNLSSLELGDSALYFCASSVTSGGGYEQYFGPGTRLTVT.

This chain uses TRBV7-9 with TRBJ2-7; D may be TRBD2 (5 bases). The germline V and J ends were trimmed by 4 bases and 2 bases, with 12 bases remaining between them. This CDR3 is built from 14 residues. Germline CDR1 SEHNR, CDR2 FQNEAQ (reference sequence). CDR3 bases: TGTGCCAGCAGCTCATCCTGGACTGCCTACGAGCAGTACTTC. It specifies CASSSSWTAYEQYF.

DNA of the CDR3: TGTGCCAGTAGTATGGGGACAGGTGGTGGCTACACCTTC. This sequence encodes CASSMGTGGGYTF. V and J are TRBV19 and TRBJ1-2; TRBD1 matches at 8 bases. CDR1 is LNHDA, CDR2 SQIVND, per germline (reference sequence). This CDR3 has 13 residues. Trimming at V came to 3 bases and at J to 7 bases, leaving 4 bases not matched to a gene.